The source of this T cell receptor beta chain is a study of technical replicates of blood from a handful of donors. CDR3 size: 15 residues. CDR1 is MRHNA, CDR2 SNTAGT, per germline. Deletions cut 4 bases from V and 3 bases from J, with 16 bases between. Clones were sequenced by immunoSEQ multiplex PCR, and TCRdb holds only the in-frame ones, with some missing. Of about 79,000 clones in the sample, roughly 92% were seen once. The chain is built from TRBV6-4 and TRBJ2-7; weak D call: TRBD2 (6 bases). Sequencing used T cells isolated from PBMCs. The clonotype was recovered from a human donor in good health. This CDR3 is CASSAGTGGGYEQYF. CDR3 bases: TGTGCCAGCAGTGCCGGGACTGGGGGAGGCTACGAGCAGTACTTC.